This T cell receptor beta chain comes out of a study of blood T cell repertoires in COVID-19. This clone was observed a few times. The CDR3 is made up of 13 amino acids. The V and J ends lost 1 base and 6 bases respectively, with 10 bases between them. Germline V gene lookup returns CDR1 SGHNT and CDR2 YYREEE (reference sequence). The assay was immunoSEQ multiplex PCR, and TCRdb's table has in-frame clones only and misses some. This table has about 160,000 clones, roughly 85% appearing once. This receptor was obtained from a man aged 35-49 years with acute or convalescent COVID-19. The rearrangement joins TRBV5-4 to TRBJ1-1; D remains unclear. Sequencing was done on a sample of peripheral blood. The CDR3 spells CASSLSLAAEAFF. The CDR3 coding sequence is TGTGCCAGCAGCTTGTCCCTAGCCGCTGAAGCTTTCTTT.